This T cell receptor beta chain is drawn from a study of identical twins. Study-wide findings and caveats: Sequences that were out-of-frame, alpha and twin-shared displayed an excess of low generation probability.

On this clonotype: What it binds is not known.

Per the germline V gene, CDR1 is LGHNA and CDR2 is YSLEER. V was pared by 1 base and J by 2 bases, with 12 bases between. The CDR3 contains 15 residues. Healthy Caucasians provided all donations. Using its own MiXCR run on the 5' RACE reads, TCRdb lists one record per CDR3 protein. The sample carries 200,000 to 250,000 distinct CDR3 sequences, about 13% recorded once. The sample also formed part of further work on yellow fever vaccine responses in identical twins.

The chain links TRBV4-3 to TRBJ2-7; D gene unclear. The specimen was memory (CD45RO+) T cells sorted from blood. The TCR sequence derives from a woman between 18 and 29 years old in good health. CDR3 bases: TGCGCCAGCAGCCAAGCGTGGTCACTTACCTACGAGCAGTACTTC. This translates into CASSQAWSLTYEQYF.